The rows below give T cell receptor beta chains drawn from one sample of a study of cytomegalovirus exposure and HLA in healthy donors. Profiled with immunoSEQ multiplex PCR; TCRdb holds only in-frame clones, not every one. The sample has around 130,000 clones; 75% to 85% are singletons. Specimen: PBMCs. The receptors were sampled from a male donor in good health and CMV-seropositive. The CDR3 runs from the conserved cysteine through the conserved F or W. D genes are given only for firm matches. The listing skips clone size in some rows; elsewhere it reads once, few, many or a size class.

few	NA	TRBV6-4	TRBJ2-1	CASSDATGVNEQFF	TGTGCCAGCAGTGACGCGACAGGCGTCAATGAGCAGTTCTTC
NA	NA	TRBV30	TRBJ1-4	CAWRGRFATNEKLFF	TGTGCCTGGAGAGGGAGGTTTGCAACTAATGAAAAACTGTTTTTT
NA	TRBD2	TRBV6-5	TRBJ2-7	CASSRPTSGRYEQYF	TGTGCCAGCAGTCGCCCGACTAGCGGGAGGTACGAGCAGTACTTC
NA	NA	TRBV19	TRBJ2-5	CASSSFFQGAQETQYF	TGTGCCAGTAGTAGTTTCTTCCAGGGCGCACAAGAGACCCAGTACTTC
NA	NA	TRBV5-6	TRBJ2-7	CASSLAGVYEQYF	TGTGCCAGCAGCTTGGCCGGGGTATACGAGCAGTACTTC
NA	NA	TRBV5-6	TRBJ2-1	CASSLVPSASYNEQFF	TGTGCCAGCAGCTTGGTTCCTAGCGCCTCCTACAATGAGCAGTTCTTC
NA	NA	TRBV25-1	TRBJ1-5	CASSDNLTWGHPFQHF	TGTGCCAGCAGTGATAATCTGACGTGGGGACACCCTTTCCAGCATTTT
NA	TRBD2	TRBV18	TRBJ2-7	CASSPGRGEGQYF	TGTGCCAGCTCACCTGGACGGGGGGAGGGACAGTACTTC
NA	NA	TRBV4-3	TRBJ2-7	CASSQDEGSYEQYF	TGCGCCAGCAGCCAAGACGAGGGTTCCTACGAGCAGTACTTC
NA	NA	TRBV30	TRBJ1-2	CAWTLSDGYTF	TGTGCCTGGACCCTATCGGATGGCTACACCTTC
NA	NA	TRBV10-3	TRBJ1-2	CAIQQGYGYTF	TGTGCCATCCAACAGGGTTATGGCTACACCTTC
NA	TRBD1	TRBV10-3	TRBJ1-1	CAISEAQTGRRGTEAFF	TGTGCCATCAGTGAGGCGCAGACAGGGAGACGTGGCACTGAAGCTTTCTTT
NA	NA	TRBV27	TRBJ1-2	CASSFRTEIPYGYTF	TGTGCCAGCAGTTTTAGAACAGAGATACCCTATGGCTACACCTTC
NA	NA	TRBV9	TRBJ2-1	CASSASDNYNEQFF	TGTGCCAGCAGCGCTTCCGACAACTACAATGAGCAGTTCTTC
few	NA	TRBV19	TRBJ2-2	CATTKGDRFAGELFF	TGTGCCACCACAAAGGGCGACAGGTTTGCCGGGGAGCTGTTTTTT
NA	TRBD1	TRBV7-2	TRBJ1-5	CASSHTGPIKGANQPQHF	TGTGCCAGCAGCCACACCGGGCCCATCAAGGGGGCCAATCAGCCCCAGCATTTT
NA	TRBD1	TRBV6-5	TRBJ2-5	CASSMDRGPKTQYF	TGTGCCAGCAGTATGGACAGGGGGCCGAAGACCCAGTACTTC
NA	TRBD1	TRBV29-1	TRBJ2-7	CSVPGGTGAYEQYF	TGCAGCGTCCCAGGGGGGACAGGGGCCTACGAGCAGTACTTC
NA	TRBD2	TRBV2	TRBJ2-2	CASSLTSGVNTGELFF	TGTGCCAGCAGCCTGACTAGCGGAGTGAACACCGGGGAGCTGTTTTTT
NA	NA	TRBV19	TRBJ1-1	CASSSPGIPNTEAFF	TGTGCCAGTAGTTCCCCGGGGATACCGAACACTGAAGCTTTCTTT
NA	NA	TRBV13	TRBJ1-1	CASSMNRALLNTEAFF	TGTGCCAGCAGCATGAACAGGGCACTGCTGAACACTGAAGCTTTCTTT
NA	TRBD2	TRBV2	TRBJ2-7	CASRTSGTVYEQYF	TGTGCCAGCCGAACTAGCGGGACCGTTTACGAGCAGTACTTC
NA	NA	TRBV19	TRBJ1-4	CASRDSAANEKLFF	TGTGCCAGTAGGGACAGTGCGGCTAATGAAAAACTGTTTTTT
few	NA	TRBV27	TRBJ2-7	CASSLGADYEQYF	TGTGCCAGCAGTTTAGGGGCAGACTACGAGCAGTACTTC
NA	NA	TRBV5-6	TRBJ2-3	CASSLVYAGDYTDTQYF	TGTGCCAGCAGCTTGGTTTACGCAGGGGATTACACAGATACGCAGTATTTT
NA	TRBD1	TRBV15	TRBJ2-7	CATNRDRGPYEQYF	TGTGCCACCAACCGGGACAGGGGGCCCTACGAGCAGTACTTC
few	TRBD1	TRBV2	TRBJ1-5	CASNPGQGTYQPQHF	TGTGCCAGCAATCCGGGACAGGGGACTTATCAGCCCCAGCATTTT
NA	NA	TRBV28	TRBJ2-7	CASSGLGNYEQYF	TGTGCCAGCAGTGGACTGGGAAACTACGAGCAGTACTTC
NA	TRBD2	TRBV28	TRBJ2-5	CASTLPRTSGRVGETQYF	TGTGCCAGCACCTTACCCCGGACTAGCGGGAGGGTAGGAGAGACCCAGTACTTC
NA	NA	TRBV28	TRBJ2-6	CASSLITSGANGLTF	TGTGCCAGCAGTTTGATAACGTCTGGGGCCAACGGCCTGACTTTC
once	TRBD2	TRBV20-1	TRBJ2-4	CSASGGTFQYF	TGCAGTGCTAGCGGGGGGACCTTTCAGTACTTC
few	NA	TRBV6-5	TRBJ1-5	CASSYSGGNQPQHF	TGTGCCAGCAGTTACTCAGGGGGCAATCAGCCCCAGCATTTT
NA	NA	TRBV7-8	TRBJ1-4	CASSLDWAGGEKLFF	TGTGCCAGCAGCTTAGACTGGGCCGGAGGTGAAAAACTGTTTTTT
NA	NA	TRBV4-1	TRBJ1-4	CASSQPPESGYEKLFF	TGCGCCAGCAGCCAACCCCCCGAATCAGGGTACGAAAAACTGTTTTTT
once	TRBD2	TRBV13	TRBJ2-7	CASSKLSGSAYEQYF	TGTGCCAGCAGCAAACTTAGCGGGAGTGCGTACGAGCAGTACTTC
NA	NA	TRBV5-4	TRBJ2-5	CASSPGWGLETQYF	TGTGCCAGCAGCCCGGGGTGGGGATTGGAGACCCAGTACTTC
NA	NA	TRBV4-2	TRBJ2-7	CASSFGGSYEQYF	TGTGCCAGCAGTTTCGGAGGGTCCTACGAGCAGTACTTC
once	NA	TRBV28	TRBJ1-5	CASSPSGDAGNQPQHF	TGTGCCAGCAGTCCGTCGGGTGATGCGGGCAATCAGCCCCAGCATTTT
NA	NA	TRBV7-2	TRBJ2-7	CASSLDAQRPLYEQYF	TGTGCCAGCAGCTTAGATGCCCAGCGCCCCCTCTACGAGCAGTACTTC
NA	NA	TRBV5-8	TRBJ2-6	CASSLMANSGANGLTF	TGTGCCAGCAGCTTGATGGCCAACTCTGGGGCCAACGGCCTGACTTTC
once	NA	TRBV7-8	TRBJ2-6	CASHRRGASGANVLTF	TGTGCCAGCCACCGCCGGGGGGCCTCTGGGGCCAACGTCCTGACTTTC
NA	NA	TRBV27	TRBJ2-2	CASSPYRDTGELFF	TGTGCCAGCAGCCCTTATCGGGACACCGGGGAGCTGTTTTTT
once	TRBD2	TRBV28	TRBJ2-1	CASTGLAGSSYNEQFF	TGTGCCAGCACCGGACTAGCGGGAAGCTCCTACAATGAGCAGTTCTTC
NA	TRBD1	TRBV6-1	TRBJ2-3	CASSNRGGTDTQYF	TGTGCCAGCAGCAACAGGGGTGGCACAGATACGCAGTATTTT
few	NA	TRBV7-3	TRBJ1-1	CASRQISNTEAFF	TGTGCCAGCAGACAGATTTCGAACACTGAAGCTTTCTTT
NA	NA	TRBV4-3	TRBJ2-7	CASSQWTRGEQYF	TGCGCCAGCAGCCAATGGACAAGGGGCGAGCAGTACTTC
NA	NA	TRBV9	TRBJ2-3	CASSVARLADTQYF	TGTGCCAGCAGCGTAGCTAGGCTAGCAGATACGCAGTATTTT
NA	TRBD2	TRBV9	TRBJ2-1	CASSVGGGTSPNEQFF	TGTGCCAGCAGCGTAGGAGGAGGGACTAGCCCGAATGAGCAGTTCTTC
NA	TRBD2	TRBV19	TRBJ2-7	CASSLQSGGLRGEQYF	TGTGCCAGTAGCCTCCAGAGCGGGGGGCTTAGGGGGGAGCAGTACTTC
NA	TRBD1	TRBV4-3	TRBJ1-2	CASSQDGTGRNYGYTF	TGCGCCAGCAGCCAAGATGGGACAGGGAGAAACTATGGCTACACCTTC
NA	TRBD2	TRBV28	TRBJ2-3	CASSSPPTGLVLATDTQYF	TGTGCCAGCAGTTCTCCTCCTACCGGACTAGTATTGGCCACAGATACGCAGTATTTT
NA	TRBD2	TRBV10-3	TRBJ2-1	CAISELAGGLYEQFF	TGTGCCATCAGTGAGTTGGCGGGGGGGTTGTATGAGCAGTTCTTC